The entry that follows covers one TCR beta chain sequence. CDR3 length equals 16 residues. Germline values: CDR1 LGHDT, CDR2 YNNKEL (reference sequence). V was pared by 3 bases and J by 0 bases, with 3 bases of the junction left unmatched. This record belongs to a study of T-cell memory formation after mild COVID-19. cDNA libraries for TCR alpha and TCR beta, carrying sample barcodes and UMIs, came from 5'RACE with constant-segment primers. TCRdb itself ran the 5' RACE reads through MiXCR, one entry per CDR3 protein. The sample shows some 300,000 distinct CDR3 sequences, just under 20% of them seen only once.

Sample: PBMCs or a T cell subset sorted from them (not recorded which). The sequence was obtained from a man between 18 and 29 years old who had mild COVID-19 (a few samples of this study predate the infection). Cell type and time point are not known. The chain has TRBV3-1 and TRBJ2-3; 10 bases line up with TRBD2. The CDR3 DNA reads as TGTGCCAGCAGCCAGCGAGCGGGGGGGAGCACAGATACGCAGTATTTT. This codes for CASSQRAGGSTDTQYF.